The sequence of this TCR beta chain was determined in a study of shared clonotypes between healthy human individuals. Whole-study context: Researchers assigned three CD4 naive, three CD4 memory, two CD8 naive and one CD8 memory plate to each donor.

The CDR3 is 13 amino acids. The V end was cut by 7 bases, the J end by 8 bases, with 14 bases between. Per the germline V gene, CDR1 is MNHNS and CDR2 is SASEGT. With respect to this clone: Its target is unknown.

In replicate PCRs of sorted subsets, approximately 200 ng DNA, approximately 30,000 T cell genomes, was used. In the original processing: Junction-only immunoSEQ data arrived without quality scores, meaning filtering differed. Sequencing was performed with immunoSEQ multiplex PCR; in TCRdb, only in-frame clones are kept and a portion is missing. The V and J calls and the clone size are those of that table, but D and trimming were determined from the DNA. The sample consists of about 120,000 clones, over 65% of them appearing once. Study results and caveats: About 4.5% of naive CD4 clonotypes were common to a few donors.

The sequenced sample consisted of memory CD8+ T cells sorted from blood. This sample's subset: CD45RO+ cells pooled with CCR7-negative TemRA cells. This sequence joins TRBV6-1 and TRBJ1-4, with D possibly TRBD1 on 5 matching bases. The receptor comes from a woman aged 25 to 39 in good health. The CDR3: CASNQGFWEKLFF. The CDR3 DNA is TGTGCCAGCAACCAGGGTTTTTGGGAAAAACTGTTTTTT.